The 30 T cell receptor beta chains given below trace back to one sample, sequenced in a study of blood T cells in healthy people across ages. A J-beta primer mix and a sample-barcoded 5' primer were used in a second PCR of about 7 to 11 cycles. TCRdb reprocessed the 5' RACE reads with MiXCR, giving one entry per CDR3 protein. The sample consists of roughly 1,500,000 distinct CDR3 sequences, about 43% of them appearing once. The sequencing input was blood. These receptors all come from a woman younger than 30 in good health.

This chain connects TRBV5-1 to TRBJ2-5; 7 positions agree with TRBD2. The ends lost 0 bases at V and 11 bases at J; junction bases unmatched: 13. The CDR3 spans 15 residues. Germline assignment: CDR1 SGHRS and CDR2 YFSETQ. CDR3 sequence: CASSLVSSGNNEQYF. CDR3 DNA: TGCGCCAGCAGCTTGGTTTCTAGCGGCAACAATGAGCAGTACTTC.

As to this clonotype: Lacking the conserved final phenylalanine or tryptophan, this CDR3 likely reflects a read error. The chain is built from TRBV7-9 and TRBJ2-4; TRBD2 is a possible D gene (5 bases). From germline, CDR1 is SEHNR and CDR2 FQNEAQ (reference sequence). The CDR3 has 15 amino acids. V was trimmed by 7 bases and J by 0 bases, leaving 13 bases between them. The DNA for the CDR3 is TGTGCCAGCATGCTTTGGGGAGAAGCCAAAAACATTCAGTACTGC. Its translation is CASMLWGEAKNIQYC.

This chain uses TRBV15 with TRBJ2-5, with D possibly being TRBD2 (6 bases). This CDR3 has 14 residues. The V gene lost 4 bases and the J gene lost 4 bases, with 13 bases spanning the gap. Germline assignment: CDR1 LNHNV and CDR2 YYDKDF (reference sequence). The CDR3 here is CATSKNVGGETQYF. The DNA for the CDR3 is TGTGCCACCAGCAAAAACGTGGGGGGAGAGACCCAGTACTTC. The whole variable domain, remainder taken from reference TRBV15 and TRBJ2-5, is DAMVIQNPRYQVTQFGKPVTLSCSQTLNHNVMYWYQQKSSQAPKLLFHYYDKDFNNEADTPDNFQSRRPNTSFCFLDIRSPGLGDTAMYLCATSKNVGGETQYFGPGTRLLVL.

This sequence joins TRBV6-5 and TRBJ1-2, with D maybe TRBD1 (5 bases). The V gene's germline CDR1 is MNHEY and CDR2 SVGAGI. CDR3 length: 13 amino acids. Trimming shortened V by 5 bases and J by 8 bases, and 15 bases separated the two germline ends. CDR3 sequence reads: CASSPPGGKGYTF. CDR3 bases: TGTGCCAGCAGTCCCCCCGGGGGGAAGGGCTACACCTTC.

This clonotype was detected only a few times. The V and J genes are TRBV30 and TRBJ1-4; D unresolved. The germline V gene encodes CDR1 GTSNPN and CDR2 SVGIG (reference sequence). This CDR3 spans 14 amino acids. Trimming pared 1 base from V and 4 bases from J, leaving 10 bases between. The CDR3 loop is CAWSAGQVNEKLFF. As DNA, the CDR3 is TGTGCCTGGAGTGCTGGGCAGGTTAATGAAAAACTGTTTTTT.

This clonotype has a handful of counts. The rearrangement uses TRBV6-5 and TRBJ2-1; D is possibly TRBD1 (7 bases). This CDR3 is 14 amino acids long. Trimming removed 5 bases from V and 6 bases from J, with 14 bases in between. The germline V gene has CDR1 MNHEY and CDR2 SVGAGI. The DNA for the CDR3 is TGTGCCAGCAGTAGTCCAGGGGGGATCAATGAGCAGTTCTTC. This codes for CASSSPGGINEQFF.

At least ten counts were recorded for this clonotype. This chain connects TRBV11-2 to TRBJ2-7, with D possibly being TRBD1 (5 bases). With 5 bases removed from V and 6 bases from J, the gap between germline ends came to 14 bases. Germline lookup yields CDR1 SGHAT and CDR2 FQNNGV. The CDR3 is made up of 13 amino acids. For the CDR3, the DNA is TGTGCCAGCAGCGCTACCTCAGGGTCCGAGCAGTACTTC. This encodes CASSATSGSEQYF.

The chain uses TRBV20-1 and TRBJ2-5; a possible D gene is TRBD2 (5 bases). Trimming removed 1 base from V and 1 base from J, with 10 bases in between. The germline V gene has CDR1 DFQATT and CDR2 SNEGSKA (reference sequence). The CDR3 spans 14 residues. CDR3 loop: CSARGGLAQETQYF. The CDR3 DNA reads TGCAGTGCTAGAGGAGGGTTAGCCCAAGAGACCCAGTACTTC.

The chain couples TRBV15 to TRBJ2-4; the D is unclear. The J call may be in error: the DNA end matches TRBJ2-7 better. Per germline, CDR1 LNHNV and CDR2 YYDKDF (reference sequence). There are 9 residues in the CDR3. DNA for the CDR3: TGTGCCACCACCTCCGAGCAGTACTTC. Translated: CATTSEQYF.

The chain recombines TRBV4-1 with TRBJ2-3; 9 bases are shared with TRBD2. V dropped 0 bases and J dropped 3; count of bases not matched to a gene: 4. CDR1 is MGHRA and CDR2 is YSYEKL in the germline V gene. The CDR3 extends over 16 amino acids. Here the CDR3 reads CASSQDGGRATDTQYF. CDR3 sequence (DNA): TGCGCCAGCAGCCAAGACGGCGGGAGGGCAACAGATACGCAGTATTTT.

The table lists this clonotype with a few counts. The chain joins TRBV28 to TRBJ1-2; weak D call: TRBD1 (6 bases). The CDR3 totals 15 residues. Germline loops: CDR1 MDHEN, CDR2 SYDVKM. Trimming pared 4 bases from V and 4 bases from J, leaving 16 bases between. The DNA for the CDR3 is TGTGCCAGCAGTTCGCCTCTTTCACAGGGCTATGGCTACACCTTC. Residues: CASSSPLSQGYGYTF.

This chain connects TRBV25-1 to TRBJ2-1; D ambiguous. V was shortened by 3 bases and J by 10 bases, with 4 bases between the two germline ends. CDR3 length equals 10 residues. Per germline, CDR1 MGHDK and CDR2 SYGVNS. CDR3 coding DNA: TGTGCCAGCAGTGAGGTGGAGCAGTTCTTC. Translated, it gives CASSEVEQFF.

V and J are TRBV7-9 and TRBJ1-1; D unresolved. Trimming cost V 1 base and J 4 bases, with 16 bases left between them. This CDR3 is 16 amino acids long. Germline loops: CDR1 SEHNR, CDR2 FQNEAQ (reference sequence). The CDR3: CASSLVPGLLGTEAFF. CDR3 in DNA: TGTGCCAGCAGCTTAGTCCCGGGTTTACTCGGCACTGAAGCTTTCTTT.

Concerning this clonotype: Mismatch with germline at one junction end may stem from a read error. J is TRBJ2-2 and V is TRBV6-4; no firm D call. CDR1 is MRHNA and CDR2 is SNTAGT in the germline V gene. The CDR3 is 16 amino acids. DNA for the CDR3: TGTGTCAGCAGTGGCTCAGCCAGCGCGAACACCGGGGAGCTGTTTTTT. Its translation: CVSSGSASANTGELFF.

This chain connects TRBV7-2 to TRBJ2-7; TRBD2 matches at 9 bases. J was trimmed by 6 bases and V by 1 base; bases with no gene match: 7. Germline V gene data show CDR1 as SGHTA and CDR2 as FQGNSA. The CDR3 is 15 amino acids. In DNA, the CDR3 is TGTGCCAGCAGCTTAGGGCCGGGACTAGCTTTCGAGCAGTACTTC. Translating it yields CASSLGPGLAFEQYF.

The V call is TRBV6-5, the J call TRBJ1-5; D unresolved. The germline V gene encodes CDR1 MNHEY and CDR2 SVGAGI. This CDR3 is built from 13 residues. Trimming cost V 2 bases and J 5 bases, with 7 bases left between them. The CDR3 protein is CASSYGLDQPQHF. Written as DNA, the CDR3 is TGTGCCAGCAGTTACGGCCTAGATCAGCCCCAGCATTTT.

This rearrangement joins TRBV3-1 to TRBJ2-5, with TRBD2 matching 7 bases. Per germline, CDR1 LGHDT and CDR2 YNNKEL (reference sequence). This CDR3 spans 12 amino acids. V trimming: 3 bases; J trimming: 11 bases; junction bases outside the gene matches: 6. The CDR3 DNA follows: TGTGCCAGCAGCCAGTCGGACGGGAGGCAGTACTTC. Translating gives CASSQSDGRQYF.

This clonotype was counted ten times or more. The chain employs TRBV29-1 and TRBJ2-5; TRBD1 aligns across 7 bases. V shed 6 bases, J shed 5 bases, and the junction held 9 bases outside the gene matches. CDR3 length equals 13 residues. Germline CDR1 is SQVTM and CDR2 is ANQGSEA. The CDR3 DNA reads TGCAGCGTACCGACAGGGATTGGTGAGACCCAGTACTTC. Translated: CSVPTGIGETQYF.

This clonotype has only one observation. The rearrangement uses TRBV30 and TRBJ2-7; 10 nucleotides agree with TRBD1. The V gene end was trimmed by 7 bases and the J gene end by 3 bases; junction bases not matched to a gene: 6. From germline, CDR1 is GTSNPN and CDR2 SVGIG (reference sequence). CDR3 length: 13 residues. The CDR3 region is CALTGTGVYEQYF. CDR3 nucleotide sequence: TGTGCCTTGACAGGGACAGGGGTCTACGAGCAGTACTTC. Full variable domain (missing parts from reference TRBV30 and TRBJ2-7): SQTIHQWPATLVQPVGSPLSLECTVEGTSNPNLYWYRQAAGRGLQLLFYSVGIGQISSEVPQNLSASRPQDRQFILSSKKLLLSDSGFYLCALTGTGVYEQYFGPGTRLTVT.

This chain uses TRBV9 with TRBJ2-4; D possibly corresponds to TRBD2 (6 bases). V dropped 3 bases and J dropped 2 bases, with 21 bases sitting between them. CDR1 and CDR2 (germline): SGDLS, YYNGEE. CDR3 size: 18 residues. CDR3 DNA: TGTGCCAGCAGCGCCAACTTCTGGGGTAGCGGAACCAAAAACATTCAGTACTTC. Residues: CASSANFWGSGTKNIQYF.

V usage is TRBV28 and J usage is TRBJ2-3; a possible D gene is TRBD1 (7 bases). The germline CDR1 and CDR2 sequences are MDHEN and SYDVKM. The CDR3 sequence is 16 residues long. Trimming took off 3 bases at V and 6 bases at J, with 19 bases between the two ends. CDR3 region: CASSFLARGVLDTQYF. The CDR3 DNA reads TGTGCCAGCAGTTTTCTCGCCAGGGGGGTATTGGATACGCAGTATTTT.

This rearrangement joins TRBV5-1 to TRBJ2-1; no definite D call. The germline V gene encodes CDR1 SGHRS and CDR2 YFSETQ. The V end lost 4 bases, the J end lost 6 bases, and 20 bases lay between the germline ends. CDR3 size: 16 residues. CDR3 nucleotide sequence: TGCGCCAGCAGCCCCGACGGAACATTAAGAGGCAATGAGCAGTTCTTC. As protein: CASSPDGTLRGNEQFF.

This clonotype was seen only a few times. The V call is TRBV12-3 or TRBV12-4, the J call TRBJ1-4; D is possibly TRBD1 (5 bases). The CDR3 loop spans 14 amino acids. With 6 bases removed from V and 4 bases from J, the gap between germline ends came to 12 bases. The CDR3: CASSSVGDNEKLFF. The CDR3 region has the DNA TGTGCCAGCAGCTCCGTGGGGGATAATGAAAAACTGTTTTTT.

The chain recombines TRBV4-2 with TRBJ1-2; D uncertain. From germline, CDR1 is LGHNA and CDR2 YNFKEQ. V lost 1 base to trimming and J lost 3 bases, with 9 bases between them. The CDR3 runs to 14 residues. This CDR3 reads CASSQGAGDYGYTF. CDR3 DNA sequence: TGTGCCAGCAGCCAAGGAGCCGGGGACTATGGCTACACCTTC.

The V and J genes are TRBV6-6 and TRBJ2-5; TRBD2 agrees at 10 bases. This CDR3 is built from 15 residues. The trim removed 1 base at V and 7 bases at J, leaving 6 bases unmatched. Per the germline V gene, CDR1 is MNHNY and CDR2 is SVGAGI (reference sequence). The CDR3 nucleotides read TGTGCCAGCAGTTACTATACTAGCGGGGAAGGGACCCAGTACTTC. Translating it yields CASSYYTSGEGTQYF.

The CDR3 bases are TGTGCCAGCAGGCCTAGCGGGAGTTACAATGAGCAGTTCTTC. Residues: CASRPSGSYNEQFF. V usage is TRBV28 and J usage is TRBJ2-1; TRBD2 matches 10 bases. Germline CDR1 reads MDHEN; CDR2 reads SYDVKM. V lost 6 bases to trimming and J lost 4 bases; unmatched junction nucleotides: 3. The CDR3 totals 14 residues. The full variable domain, in which reference TRBV28 and TRBJ2-1 provide the parts outside the CDR3, is DVKVTQSSRYLVKRTGEKVFLECVQDMDHENMFWYRQDPGLGLRLIYFSYDVKMKEKGDIPEGYSVSREKKERFSLILESASTNQTSMYLCASRPSGSYNEQFFGPGTRLTVL.

This clonotype has more than one count but fewer than ten. V usage is TRBV7-8 and J usage is TRBJ2-3; D unclear. The ends were cut back, 4 bases at V and 2 bases at J, with 13 bases in the middle. This CDR3 is built from 15 residues. Germline V CDR1 and CDR2: SGHVS, FQNEAQ. CDR3 loop: CASSSPVALTDTQYF. CDR3 bases: TGTGCCAGCAGCTCTCCGGTAGCCCTCACAGATACGCAGTATTTT.

The chain carries TRBV2 and TRBJ2-3; 7 nucleotides agree with TRBD1. Unmatched junction bases numbered 4, after V lost 10 bases and J lost 3 bases. Germline V gene data show CDR1 as SNHLY and CDR2 as FYNNEI. There are 12 residues in the CDR3. DNA of the CDR3: TGTGCCAATTCACAGGGGACAGATACGCAGTATTTT. Its protein is CANSQGTDTQYF.

V and J are TRBV24-1 and TRBJ2-7; TRBD2 matches 10 bases. This CDR3 has 17 amino acids. J was trimmed by 7 bases and V by 2 bases; bases with no gene match: 13. The germline gives CDR1 KGHDR, CDR2 SFDVKD. The CDR3 DNA reads as TGTGCCACCAGTGATTCGCGAGCGGGAGGGCATTTAAATGAGCAGTACTTC. It translates to CATSDSRAGGHLNEQYF.

This clonotype was detected a few times. DNA for the CDR3: TGTGCCAGCAGTGAAGCTGGGGTAGCCAAAAACATTCAGTACTTC. Its translation: CASSEAGVAKNIQYF. The genes are TRBV6-1 and TRBJ2-4, with D hard to call. Germline CDR1 reads MNHNS; CDR2 reads SASEGT. The CDR3 length is 15 residues. The V end was cut by 0 bases, the J end by 0 bases, with 6 bases between.